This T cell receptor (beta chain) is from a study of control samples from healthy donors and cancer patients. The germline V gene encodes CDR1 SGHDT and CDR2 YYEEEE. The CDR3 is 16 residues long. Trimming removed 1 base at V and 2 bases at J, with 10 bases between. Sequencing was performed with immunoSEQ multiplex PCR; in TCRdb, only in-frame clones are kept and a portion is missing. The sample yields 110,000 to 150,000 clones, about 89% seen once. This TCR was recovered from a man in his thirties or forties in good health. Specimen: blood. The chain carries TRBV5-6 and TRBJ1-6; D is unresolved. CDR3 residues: CASSLRAGPYNSPLHF. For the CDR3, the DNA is TGTGCCAGCAGCTTGAGAGCAGGACCCTATAATTCACCCCTCCACTTT.